The subject of this entry is one TCR beta chain. The data were obtained in a study of blood T cell repertoires in COVID-19. Sequencing was performed with immunoSEQ multiplex PCR; in TCRdb, only in-frame clones are kept and a portion is missing. This sample has roughly 260,000 clones, with around 92% found just once. V shed 6 bases and J shed 9 bases, with 21 bases lying between them. The length of the CDR3 is 15 residues. Germline CDR1 is SNHLY and CDR2 is FYNNEI. The sequence came from a person in their late teens or twenties with COVID-19, enrolled during active disease. The chain links TRBV2 to TRBJ2-1; the D gene is possibly TRBD1 (5 bases). Specimen: peripheral blood. The CDR3 loop is CASRDLVGWGGEQFF. The DNA of the CDR3 is TGTGCCAGCAGAGACTTGGTGGGATGGGGCGGTGAGCAGTTCTTC.